This T cell receptor beta chain was captured in a study of control samples from healthy donors and cancer patients. The data were produced by immunoSEQ multiplex PCR, yet TCRdb's version contains in-frame clones alone and is incomplete. The sample has fewer than 95,000 clones; around 86% are singletons. This clone was observed at least ten times. Per the germline V gene, CDR1 is SEHNR and CDR2 is FQNEAQ (reference sequence). The CDR3 has 14 residues. V gave up 3 bases and J gave up 1 base, with 6 bases separating them. The clonotype was recovered from a man aged 25-40 years in good health. This sequence joins TRBV7-9 and TRBJ2-2, with unresolved D. Sequencing was carried out using blood. The CDR3 loop is CASSLGVNTGELFF. Here the CDR3 DNA reads TGTGCCAGCAGCTTGGGTGTGAACACCGGGGAGCTGTTTTTT.